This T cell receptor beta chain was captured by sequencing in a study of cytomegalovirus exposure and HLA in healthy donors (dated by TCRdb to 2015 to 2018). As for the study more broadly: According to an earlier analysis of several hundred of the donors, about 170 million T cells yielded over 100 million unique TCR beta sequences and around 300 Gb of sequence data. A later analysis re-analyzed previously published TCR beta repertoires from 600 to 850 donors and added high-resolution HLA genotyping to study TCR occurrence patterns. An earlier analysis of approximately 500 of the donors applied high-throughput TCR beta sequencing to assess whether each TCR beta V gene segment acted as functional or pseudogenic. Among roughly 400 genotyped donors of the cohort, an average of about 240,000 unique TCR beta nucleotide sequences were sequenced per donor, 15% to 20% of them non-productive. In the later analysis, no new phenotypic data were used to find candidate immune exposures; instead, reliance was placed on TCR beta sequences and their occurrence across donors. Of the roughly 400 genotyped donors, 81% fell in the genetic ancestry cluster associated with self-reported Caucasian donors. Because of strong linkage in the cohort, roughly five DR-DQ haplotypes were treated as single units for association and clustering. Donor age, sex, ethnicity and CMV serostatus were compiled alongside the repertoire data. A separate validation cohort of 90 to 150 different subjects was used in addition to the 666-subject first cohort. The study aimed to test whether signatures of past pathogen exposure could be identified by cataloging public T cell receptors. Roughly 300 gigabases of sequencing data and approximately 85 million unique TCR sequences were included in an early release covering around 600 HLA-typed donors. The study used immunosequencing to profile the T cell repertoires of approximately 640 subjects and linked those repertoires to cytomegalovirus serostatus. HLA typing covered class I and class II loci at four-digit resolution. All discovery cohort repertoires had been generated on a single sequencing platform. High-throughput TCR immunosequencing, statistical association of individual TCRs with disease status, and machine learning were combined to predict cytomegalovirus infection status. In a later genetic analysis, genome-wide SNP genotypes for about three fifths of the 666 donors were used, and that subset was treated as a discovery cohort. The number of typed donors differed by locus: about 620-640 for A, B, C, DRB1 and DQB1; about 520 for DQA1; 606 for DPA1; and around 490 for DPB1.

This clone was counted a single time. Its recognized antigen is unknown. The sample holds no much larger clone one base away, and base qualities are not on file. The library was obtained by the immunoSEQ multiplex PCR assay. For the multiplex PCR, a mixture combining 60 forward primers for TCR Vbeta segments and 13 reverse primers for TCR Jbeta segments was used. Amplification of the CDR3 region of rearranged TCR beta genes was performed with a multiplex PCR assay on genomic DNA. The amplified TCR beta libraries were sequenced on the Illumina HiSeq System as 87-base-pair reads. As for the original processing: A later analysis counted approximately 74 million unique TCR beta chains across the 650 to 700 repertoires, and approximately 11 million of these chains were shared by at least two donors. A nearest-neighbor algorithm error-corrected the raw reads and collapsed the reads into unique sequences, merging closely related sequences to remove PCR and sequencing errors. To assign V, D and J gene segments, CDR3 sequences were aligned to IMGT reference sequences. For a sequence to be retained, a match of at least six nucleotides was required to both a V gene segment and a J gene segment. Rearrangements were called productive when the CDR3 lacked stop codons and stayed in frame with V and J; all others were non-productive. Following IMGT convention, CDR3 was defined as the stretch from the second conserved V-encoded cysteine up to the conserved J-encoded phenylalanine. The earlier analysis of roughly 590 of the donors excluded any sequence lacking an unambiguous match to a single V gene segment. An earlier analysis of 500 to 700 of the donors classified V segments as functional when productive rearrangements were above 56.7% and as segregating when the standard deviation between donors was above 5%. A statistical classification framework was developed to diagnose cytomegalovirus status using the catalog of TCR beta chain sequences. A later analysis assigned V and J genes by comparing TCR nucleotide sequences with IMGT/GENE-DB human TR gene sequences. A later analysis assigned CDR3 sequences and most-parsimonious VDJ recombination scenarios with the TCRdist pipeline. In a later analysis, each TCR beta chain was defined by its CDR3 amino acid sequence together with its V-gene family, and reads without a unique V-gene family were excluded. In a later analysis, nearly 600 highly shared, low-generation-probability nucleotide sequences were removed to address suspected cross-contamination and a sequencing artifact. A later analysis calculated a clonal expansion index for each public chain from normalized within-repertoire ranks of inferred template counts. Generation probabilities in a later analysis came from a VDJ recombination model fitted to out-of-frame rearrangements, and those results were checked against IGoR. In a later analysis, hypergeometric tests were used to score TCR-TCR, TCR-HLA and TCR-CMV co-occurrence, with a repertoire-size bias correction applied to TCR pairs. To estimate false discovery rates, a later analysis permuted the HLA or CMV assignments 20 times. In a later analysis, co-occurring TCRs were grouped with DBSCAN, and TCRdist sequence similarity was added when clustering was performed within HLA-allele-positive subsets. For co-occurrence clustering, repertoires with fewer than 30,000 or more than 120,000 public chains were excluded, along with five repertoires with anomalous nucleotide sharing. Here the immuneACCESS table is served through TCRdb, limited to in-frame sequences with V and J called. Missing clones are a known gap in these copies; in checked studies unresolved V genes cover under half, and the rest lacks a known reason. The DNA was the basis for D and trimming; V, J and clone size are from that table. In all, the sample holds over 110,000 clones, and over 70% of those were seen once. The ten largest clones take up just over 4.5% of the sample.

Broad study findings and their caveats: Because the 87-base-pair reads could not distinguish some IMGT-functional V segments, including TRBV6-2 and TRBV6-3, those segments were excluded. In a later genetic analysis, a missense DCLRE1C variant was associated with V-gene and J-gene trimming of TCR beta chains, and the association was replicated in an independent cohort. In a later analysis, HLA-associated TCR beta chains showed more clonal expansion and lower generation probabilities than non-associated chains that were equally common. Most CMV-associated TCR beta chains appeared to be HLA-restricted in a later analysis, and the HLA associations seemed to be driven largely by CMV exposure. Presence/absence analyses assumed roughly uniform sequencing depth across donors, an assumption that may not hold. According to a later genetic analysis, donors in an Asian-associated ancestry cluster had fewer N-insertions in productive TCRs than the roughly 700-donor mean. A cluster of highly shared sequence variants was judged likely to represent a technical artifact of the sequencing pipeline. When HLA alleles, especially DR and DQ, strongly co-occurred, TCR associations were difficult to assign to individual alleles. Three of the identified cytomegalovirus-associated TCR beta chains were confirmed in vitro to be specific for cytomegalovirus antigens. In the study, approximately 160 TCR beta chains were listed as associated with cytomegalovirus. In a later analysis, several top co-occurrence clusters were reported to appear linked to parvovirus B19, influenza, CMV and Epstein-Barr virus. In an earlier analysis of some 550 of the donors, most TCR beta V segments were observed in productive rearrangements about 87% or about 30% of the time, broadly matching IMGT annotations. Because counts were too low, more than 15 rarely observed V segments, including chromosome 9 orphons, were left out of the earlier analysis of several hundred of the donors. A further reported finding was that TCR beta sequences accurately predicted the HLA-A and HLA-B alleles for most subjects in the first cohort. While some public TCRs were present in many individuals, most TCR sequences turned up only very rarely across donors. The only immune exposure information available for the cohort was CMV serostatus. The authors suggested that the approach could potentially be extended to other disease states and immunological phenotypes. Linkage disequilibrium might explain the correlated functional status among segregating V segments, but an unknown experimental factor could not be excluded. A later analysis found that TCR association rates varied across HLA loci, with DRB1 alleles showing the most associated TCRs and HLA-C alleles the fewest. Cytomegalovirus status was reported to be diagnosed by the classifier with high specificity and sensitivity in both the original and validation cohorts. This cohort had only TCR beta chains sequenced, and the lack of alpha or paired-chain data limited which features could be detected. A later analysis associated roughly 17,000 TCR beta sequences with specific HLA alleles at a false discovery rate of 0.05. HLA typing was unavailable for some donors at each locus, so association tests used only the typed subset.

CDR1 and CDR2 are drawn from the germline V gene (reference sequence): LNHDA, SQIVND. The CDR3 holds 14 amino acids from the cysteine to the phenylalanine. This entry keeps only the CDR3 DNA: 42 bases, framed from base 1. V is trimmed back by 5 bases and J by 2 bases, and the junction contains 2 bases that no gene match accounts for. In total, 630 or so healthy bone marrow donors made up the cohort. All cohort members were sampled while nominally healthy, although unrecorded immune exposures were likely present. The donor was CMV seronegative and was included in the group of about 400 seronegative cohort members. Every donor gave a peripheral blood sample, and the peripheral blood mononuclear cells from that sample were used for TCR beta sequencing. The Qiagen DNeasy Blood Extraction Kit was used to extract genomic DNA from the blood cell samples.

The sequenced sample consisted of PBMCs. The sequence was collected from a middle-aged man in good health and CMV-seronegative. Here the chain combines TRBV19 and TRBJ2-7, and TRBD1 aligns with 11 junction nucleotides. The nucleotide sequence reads TGTGCCAGTAGTGAGGGACAGGGGGCCTACGAGCAGTACTTC. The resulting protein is CASSEGQGAYEQYF.